The subject of this entry is one T cell receptor beta chain. The data are from a study of TIL therapy for anti-PD-1-resistant metastatic lung cancer. Looking at the study overall: Half of patients were current or former smokers.

Noted time point: pre-treatment sample, taken before nivolumab and TIL therapy. Tumor tissue came from excised metastases, mostly pleural nodules or supraclavicular lymph nodes. Progressing patients received lymphodepletion, expanded TIL infusion and IL-2. The libraries were made with immunoSEQ v3. Libraries were sequenced to 2 million to 2.5 million read pairs (survey) or roughly 4.5-6 million (deep). Method: immunoSEQ multiplex PCR; TCRdb's copy keeps in-frame clones and lacks some. The table records about 50,000 clones, about three quarters of them present only once. Here the sequenced sample was tumor tissue, taken at baseline. This sequence originates from a person between 25 and 79 years old with non-small cell lung cancer.

The DNA of the CDR3 is TGTGCCAGCGGACGGGGCCCGAGGGGAGAGACCCAGTACTTC. The encoded protein is CASGRGPRGETQYF. The V call is TRBV6-5, the J call TRBJ2-5; D tentatively fits TRBD1 or TRBD2 (5 bases each). Per germline, CDR1 MNHEY and CDR2 SVGAGI. The V and J ends lost 8 bases and 4 bases respectively, with 17 bases between them. This CDR3 is built from 14 residues.